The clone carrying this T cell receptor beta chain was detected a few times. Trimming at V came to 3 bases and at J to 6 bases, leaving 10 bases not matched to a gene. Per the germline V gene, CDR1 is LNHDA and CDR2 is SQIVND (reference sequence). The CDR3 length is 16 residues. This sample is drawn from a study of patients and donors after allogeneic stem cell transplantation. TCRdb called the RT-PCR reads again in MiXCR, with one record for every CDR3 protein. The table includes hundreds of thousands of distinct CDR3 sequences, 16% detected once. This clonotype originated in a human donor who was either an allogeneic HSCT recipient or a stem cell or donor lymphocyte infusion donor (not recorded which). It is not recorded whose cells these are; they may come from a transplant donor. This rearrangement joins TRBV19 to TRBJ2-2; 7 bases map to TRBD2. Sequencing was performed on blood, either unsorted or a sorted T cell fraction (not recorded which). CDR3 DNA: TGTGCCAGTAGTATGATAGGCGGGAGTAGTCCCGGGGAGCTGTTTTTT. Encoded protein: CASSMIGGSSPGELFF.